This T cell receptor beta chain was profiled in a study of cytomegalovirus exposure and HLA in healthy donors. Study-level findings and limits: One later analysis, an examination of the 100 to 150 validation repertoires, found that first-cohort TCR clusters tended to co-occur in them.

Of note for this clone: What it binds is not known.

Looked up from germline, CDR1 is LGHNT and CDR2 is FRNRAP. CDR3 length equals 14 residues. Trimming removed 5 bases from V and 5 bases from J; junction bases left unmatched: 5. The repertoire was sequenced with immunoSEQ multiplex PCR; TCRdb's copy has only in-frame clones and lacks some. The sample has about 140,000 clones, 70% to 85% seen once. Sequenced input: PBMCs. The receptor comes from a man younger than 45 in good health and CMV-seropositive. The chain carries TRBV12-5 and TRBJ2-7; 11 bases fit TRBD1. CDR3: CASGVGQGADEQYF. The CDR3 DNA reads as TGTGCTAGTGGTGTCGGACAGGGGGCCGACGAGCAGTACTTC.